This T cell receptor (beta chain) was found in a study of blood T cell repertoires in COVID-19. Looking at the study overall: Some COVID-19 samples were acute and others convalescent; all came from the United States, Italy and Spain. In each case, the material was cDNA or gDNA derived from T cells, B-cell-depleted T cells, or PBMCs.

Per the study methods: How many nucleated cells were present was estimated from reference gene primer amplification. Sequenced by immunoSEQ multiplex PCR; TCRdb stores in-frame clones only, minus some. V, J and clone size were drawn from that table, and D and trimming were deduced from the DNA. Among 200,000 to 300,000 clones listed, around 85% were seen once. Germline V gives CDR1 MRHNA, CDR2 SNTAGT. This CDR3 has 15 amino acids. Trimming stripped 6 bases from V and 5 bases from J, with 20 bases between. The TCR originated in an elderly woman with acute or convalescent COVID-19. The sequencing sample was made of peripheral blood. V gene TRBV6-4 combines with J gene TRBJ2-7; a possible D gene is TRBD1 (6 bases). The CDR3 DNA sequence: TGTGCCAGCAGCCCCAGGGTAGGGGGTAGGAACGAGCAGTACTTC. Protein: CASSPRVGGRNEQYF.